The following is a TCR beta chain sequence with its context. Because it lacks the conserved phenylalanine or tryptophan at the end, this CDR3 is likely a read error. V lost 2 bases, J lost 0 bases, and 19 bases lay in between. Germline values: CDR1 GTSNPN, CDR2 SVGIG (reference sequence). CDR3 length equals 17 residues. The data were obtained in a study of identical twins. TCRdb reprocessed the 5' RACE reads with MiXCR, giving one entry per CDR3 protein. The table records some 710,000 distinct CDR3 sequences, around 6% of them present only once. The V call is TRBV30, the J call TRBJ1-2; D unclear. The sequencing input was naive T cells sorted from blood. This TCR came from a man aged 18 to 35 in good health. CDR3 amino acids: CAWSRTTSGWANYGYTY. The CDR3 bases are TGTGCCTGGAGTAGGACGACCTCTGGATGGGCTAACTATGGCTACACCTAC.